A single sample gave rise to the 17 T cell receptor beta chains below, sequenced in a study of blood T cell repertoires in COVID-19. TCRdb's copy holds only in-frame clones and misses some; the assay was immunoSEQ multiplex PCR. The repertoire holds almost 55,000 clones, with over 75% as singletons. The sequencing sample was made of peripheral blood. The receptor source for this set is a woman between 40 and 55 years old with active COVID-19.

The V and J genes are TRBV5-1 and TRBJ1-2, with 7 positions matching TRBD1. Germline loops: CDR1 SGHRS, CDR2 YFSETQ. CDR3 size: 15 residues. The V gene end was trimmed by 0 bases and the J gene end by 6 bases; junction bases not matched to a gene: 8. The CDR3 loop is CASSLEGRGSDGYTF. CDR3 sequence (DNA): TGCGCCAGCAGCTTGGAAGGCAGGGGGAGTGATGGCTACACCTTC.

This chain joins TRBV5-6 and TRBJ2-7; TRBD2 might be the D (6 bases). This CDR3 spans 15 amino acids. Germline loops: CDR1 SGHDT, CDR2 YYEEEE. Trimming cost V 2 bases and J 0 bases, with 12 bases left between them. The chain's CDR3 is CASSFVGGDSYEQYF. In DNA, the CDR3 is TGTGCCAGCAGCTTTGTCGGCGGGGACTCCTACGAGCAGTACTTC.

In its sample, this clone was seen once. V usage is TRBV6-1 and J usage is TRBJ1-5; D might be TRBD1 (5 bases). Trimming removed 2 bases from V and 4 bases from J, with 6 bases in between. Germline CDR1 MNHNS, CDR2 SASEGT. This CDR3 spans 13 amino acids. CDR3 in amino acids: CASSERGNQPQHF. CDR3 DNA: TGTGCCAGCAGTGAACGGGGGAATCAGCCCCAGCATTTT.

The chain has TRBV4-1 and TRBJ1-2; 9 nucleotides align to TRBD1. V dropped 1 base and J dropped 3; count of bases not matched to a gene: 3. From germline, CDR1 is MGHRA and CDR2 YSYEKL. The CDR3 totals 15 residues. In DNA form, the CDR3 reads TGCGCCAGCAGCCAAGCCGGACAGGGGTACTATGGCTACACCTTC. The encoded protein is CASSQAGQGYYGYTF.

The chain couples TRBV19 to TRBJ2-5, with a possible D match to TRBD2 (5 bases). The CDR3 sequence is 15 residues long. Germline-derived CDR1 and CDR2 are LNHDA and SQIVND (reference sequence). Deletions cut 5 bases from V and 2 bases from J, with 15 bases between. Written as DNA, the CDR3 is TGTGCCAGTAGTCCCTCAGCGGTGGGGCAAGAGACCCAGTACTTC. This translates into CASSPSAVGQETQYF.

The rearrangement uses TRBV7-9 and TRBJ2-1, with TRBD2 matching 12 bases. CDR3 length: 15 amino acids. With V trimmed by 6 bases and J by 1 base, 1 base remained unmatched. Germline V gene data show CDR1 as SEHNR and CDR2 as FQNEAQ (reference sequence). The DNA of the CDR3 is TGTGCCAGCAGACTAGCGGGGGGTTCCTACAATGAGCAGTTCTTC. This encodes CASRLAGGSYNEQFF. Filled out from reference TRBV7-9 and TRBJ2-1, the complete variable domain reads DTGVSQNPRHKITKRGQNVTFRCDPISEHNRLYWYRQTLGQGPEFLTYFQNEAQLEKSRLLSDRFSAERPKGSFSTLEIQRTEQGDSAMYLCASRLAGGSYNEQFFGPGTRLTVL.

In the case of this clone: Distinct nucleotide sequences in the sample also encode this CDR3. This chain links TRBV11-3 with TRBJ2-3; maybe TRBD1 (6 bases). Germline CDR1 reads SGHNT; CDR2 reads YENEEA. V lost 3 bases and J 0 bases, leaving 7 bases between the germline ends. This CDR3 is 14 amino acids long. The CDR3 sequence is CASSLGASTDTQYF. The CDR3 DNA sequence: TGTGCCAGCAGCTTGGGGGCAAGCACAGATACGCAGTATTTT.

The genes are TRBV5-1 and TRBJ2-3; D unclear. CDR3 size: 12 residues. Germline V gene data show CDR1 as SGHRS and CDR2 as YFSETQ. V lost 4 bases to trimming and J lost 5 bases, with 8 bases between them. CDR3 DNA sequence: TGCGCCAGCAGCCTAGATGGAGATACGCAGTATTTT. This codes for CASSLDGDTQYF.

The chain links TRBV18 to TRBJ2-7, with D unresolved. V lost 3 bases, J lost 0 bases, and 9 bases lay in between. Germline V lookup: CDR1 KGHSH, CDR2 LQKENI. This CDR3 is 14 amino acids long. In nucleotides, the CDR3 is TGTGCCAGCTCACCTTTTGCGAGCTCCTACGAGCAGTACTTC. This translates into CASSPFASSYEQYF.

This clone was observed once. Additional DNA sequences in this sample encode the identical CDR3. The chain's CDR3 is CASSHSYEQYF. The CDR3 nucleotides read TGTGCCAGCAGCCACTCCTACGAGCAGTACTTC. This sequence joins TRBV7-9 and TRBJ2-7; D remains unclear. V lost 5 bases to trimming and J lost 0 bases, with 2 bases between them. The CDR3 covers 11 residues. Germline CDR1 and CDR2: SEHNR and FQNEAQ (reference sequence). The whole variable domain, remainder taken from reference TRBV7-9 and TRBJ2-7, is DTGVSQNPRHKITKRGQNVTFRCDPISEHNRLYWYRQTLGQGPEFLTYFQNEAQLEKSRLLSDRFSAERPKGSFSTLEIQRTEQGDSAMYLCASSHSYEQYFGPGTRLTVT.

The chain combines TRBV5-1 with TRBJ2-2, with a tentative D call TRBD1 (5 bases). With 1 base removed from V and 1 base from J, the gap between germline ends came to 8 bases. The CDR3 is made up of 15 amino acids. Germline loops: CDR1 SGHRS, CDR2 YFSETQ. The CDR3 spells CASSLRTRNTGELFF. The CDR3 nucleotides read TGCGCCAGCAGCTTGCGGACAAGGAACACCGGGGAGCTGTTTTTT.

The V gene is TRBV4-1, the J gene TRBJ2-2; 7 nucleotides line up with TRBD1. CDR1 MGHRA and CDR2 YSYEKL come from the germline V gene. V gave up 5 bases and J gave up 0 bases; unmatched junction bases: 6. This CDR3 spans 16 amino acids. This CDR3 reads CASSNRGQSNTGELFF. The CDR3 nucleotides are TGCGCCAGCAGCAATCGGGGACAGTCGAACACCGGGGAGCTGTTTTTT.

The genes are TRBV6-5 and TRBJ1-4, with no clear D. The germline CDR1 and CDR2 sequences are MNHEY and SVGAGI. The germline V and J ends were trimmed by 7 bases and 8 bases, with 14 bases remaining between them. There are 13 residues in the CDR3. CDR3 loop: CASTRTESEKLFF. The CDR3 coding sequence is TGTGCCAGCACCCGAACGGAGAGCGAAAAACTGTTTTTT.

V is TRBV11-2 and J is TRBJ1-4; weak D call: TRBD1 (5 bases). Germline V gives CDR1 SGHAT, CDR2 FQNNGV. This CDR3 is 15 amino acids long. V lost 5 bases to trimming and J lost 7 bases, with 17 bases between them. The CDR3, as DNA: TGTGCCAGCAGCCCTGTGGGGGGAATAGGTGAAAAACTGTTTTTT. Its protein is CASSPVGGIGEKLFF.

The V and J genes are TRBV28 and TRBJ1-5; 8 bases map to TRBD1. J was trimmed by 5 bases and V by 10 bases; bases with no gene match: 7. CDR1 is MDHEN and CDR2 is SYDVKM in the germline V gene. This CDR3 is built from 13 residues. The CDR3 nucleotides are TGTGCCACCAGAGAACAGGGGGATCAGCCCCAGCATTTT. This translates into CATREQGDQPQHF.

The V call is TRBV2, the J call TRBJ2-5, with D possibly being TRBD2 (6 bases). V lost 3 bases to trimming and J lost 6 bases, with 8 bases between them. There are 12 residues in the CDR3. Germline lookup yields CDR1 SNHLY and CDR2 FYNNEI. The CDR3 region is CASSDGGKTQYF. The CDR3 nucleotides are TGTGCCAGCAGTGACGGGGGAAAGACCCAGTACTTC.

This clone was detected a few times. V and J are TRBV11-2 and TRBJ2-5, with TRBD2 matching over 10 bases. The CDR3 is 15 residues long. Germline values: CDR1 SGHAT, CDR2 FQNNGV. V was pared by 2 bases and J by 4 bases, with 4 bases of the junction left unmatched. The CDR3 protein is CASSLSGTSVETQYF. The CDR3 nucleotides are TGTGCCAGCAGCTTATCCGGGACTAGCGTAGAGACCCAGTACTTC. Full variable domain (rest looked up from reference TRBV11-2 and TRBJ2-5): EAGVAQSPRYKIIEKRQSVAFWCNPISGHATLYWYQQILGQGPKLLIQFQNNGVVDDSQLPKDRFSAERLKGVDSTLKIQPAKLEDSAVYLCASSLSGTSVETQYFGPGTRLLVL.